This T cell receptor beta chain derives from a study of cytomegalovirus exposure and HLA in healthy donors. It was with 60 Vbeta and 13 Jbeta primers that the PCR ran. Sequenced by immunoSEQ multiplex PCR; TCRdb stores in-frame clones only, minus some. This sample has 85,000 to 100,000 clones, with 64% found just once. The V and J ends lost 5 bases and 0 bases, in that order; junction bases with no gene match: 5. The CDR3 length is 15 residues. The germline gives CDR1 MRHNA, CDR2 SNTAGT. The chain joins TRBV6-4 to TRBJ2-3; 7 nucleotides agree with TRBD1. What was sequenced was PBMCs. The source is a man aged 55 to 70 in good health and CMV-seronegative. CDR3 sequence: CASSRTGLSTDTQYF. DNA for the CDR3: TGTGCCAGCAGTCGGACAGGACTTAGCACAGATACGCAGTATTTT.